This entry is about one T cell receptor (beta chain). Its specificity is not known. The data were obtained in a study of T cell responses to AZD1222 COVID-19 vaccine. Background on the study: Doses given second, at about 4 or about 12 weeks, were pooled.

Study results and caveats: Donors in the cohort were predominantly white British and more often female, and clonal diversity was possibly underestimated. The CD4 TCRs associated with vaccination extended across spike and predominated at 160-218 and 743-854.

Data came from immunoSEQ multiplex PCR; TCRdb stores just in-frame clones and leaves some out. The table shows about 86,000 clones, with around 73% occurring only once. The TCR originated in an adult in good health. This specimen consisted of peripheral blood, obtained on day 0 of AZD1222 vaccination.

CDR3 residues: CASSIQGKDQPQHF. In DNA form, the CDR3 reads TGTGCCAGCAGCATACAGGGAAAGGATCAGCCCCAGCATTTT. The rearrangement joins TRBV6-5 to TRBJ1-5; tentatively, D is TRBD1 (6 bases). V was clipped by 6 bases and J by 5 bases, with 14 bases between them. The CDR3 contains 14 residues. The germline gives CDR1 MNHEY, CDR2 SVGAGI.